These 25 T cell receptor beta chains originate from one sample sequenced in a study of blood T cell repertoires in COVID-19. Using immunoSEQ multiplex PCR, the repertoire was profiled, and TCRdb retains in-frame clones only, with some absent. Counted here are about 120,000 clones, approximately 90% occurring once; the ten biggest clones make up 25% to 30%. Sequenced input: peripheral blood. These receptors all come from an older man with active or convalescent COVID-19.

This clone appeared a single time. CDR3 region: CSVEGQGQETQYF. Written as DNA, the CDR3 is TGCAGCGTTGAAGGGCAGGGCCAAGAGACCCAGTACTTC. The chain is built from TRBV29-1 and TRBJ2-5, with D tentatively TRBD1 (5 bases). The CDR3 length is 13 residues. The germline V and J ends were trimmed by 1 base and 1 base, with 7 bases remaining between them. CDR1 is SQVTM, CDR2 ANQGSEA, per germline.

This rearrangement joins TRBV30 to TRBJ1-1, with D maybe TRBD1 (5 bases). The CDR3 is 13 residues long. Germline CDR1 and CDR2: GTSNPN and SVGIG (reference sequence). Deletions cut 1 base from V and 3 bases from J, with 9 bases between. Here the CDR3 DNA reads TGTGCCTGGAGTGGTAGGGGCTACACTGAAGCTTTCTTT. Protein product: CAWSGRGYTEAFF. Using reference TRBV30 and TRBJ1-1 for the parts outside the CDR3, the full variable domain is SQTIHQWPATLVQPVGSPLSLECTVEGTSNPNLYWYRQAAGRGLQLLFYSVGIGQISSEVPQNLSASRPQDRQFILSSKKLLLSDSGFYLCAWSGRGYTEAFFGQGTRLTVV.

This chain links TRBV27 with TRBJ1-3, with TRBD1 matching 7 bases. Unmatched junction bases numbered 6, after V lost 4 bases and J lost 3 bases. The germline CDR1 and CDR2 sequences are MNHEY and SMNVEV (reference sequence). This CDR3 has 15 amino acids. The DNA for the CDR3 is TGTGCCAGCAGTTCGCAAGGGGGCTTTGGAAACACCATATATTTT. This gives the protein CASSSQGGFGNTIYF.

The genes are TRBV12-3 or TRBV12-4 and TRBJ1-1; D gene ambiguous. The CDR3 loop spans 12 amino acids. The V end lost 5 bases, the J end lost 6 bases, and 10 bases lay between the germline ends. CDR3 region: CASSRGGPEAFF. The CDR3 bases are TGTGCCAGCAGTCGAGGTGGCCCTGAAGCTTTCTTT.

The V call is TRBV7-6, the J call TRBJ2-6, with no clear D. The V end lost 4 bases, the J end lost 3 bases, and 10 bases lay between the germline ends. Germline V gives CDR1 SGHVS, CDR2 FNYEAQ. This CDR3 spans 15 amino acids. CDR3 sequence: CASSSVVLGANVLTF. CDR3 nucleotide sequence: TGTGCCAGCAGCTCGGTCGTCCTTGGGGCCAACGTCCTGACTTTC.

J is TRBJ2-7 and V is TRBV29-1; the match to TRBD1 covers 10 bases. V dropped 8 bases and J dropped 6; count of bases not matched to a gene: 7. CDR1 and CDR2 from the germline V gene are SQVTM and ANQGSEA. This CDR3 region has 12 residues. The CDR3 protein is CSMRQGAAEQYF. The CDR3 nucleotides read TGCAGCATGAGACAGGGGGCAGCCGAGCAGTACTTC.

The chain has TRBV18 and TRBJ2-2, with D possibly being TRBD2 (6 bases). Germline V gene data show CDR1 as KGHSH and CDR2 as LQKENI. V lost 2 bases and J lost 0, with 7 bases in between. CDR3 length equals 15 residues. The CDR3 is CASSPGGSNTGELFF. CDR3 DNA: TGTGCCAGCTCACCAGGAGGGTCGAACACCGGGGAGCTGTTTTTT. Filled out from reference TRBV18 and TRBJ2-2, the complete variable domain reads NAGVMQNPRHLVRRRGQEARLRCSPMKGHSHVYWYRQLPEEGLKFMVYLQKENIIDESGMPKERFSAEFPKEGPSILRIQQVVRGDSAAYFCASSPGGSNTGELFFGEGSRLTVL.

The count of this clone is one. The chain joins TRBV4-1 to TRBJ2-1; D uncertain. V lost 0 bases to trimming and J lost 10 bases, with 7 bases between them. There are 12 residues in the CDR3. Germline V gene data show CDR1 as MGHRA and CDR2 as YSYEKL. In DNA, the CDR3 is TGCGCCAGCAGCCAAGAACTCGGGGAGCAGTTCTTC. Protein sequence: CASSQELGEQFF.

The chain couples TRBV10-3 to TRBJ1-1, with D possibly TRBD1 on 5 matching bases. Germline V lookup: CDR1 ENHRY, CDR2 SYGVKD. The CDR3 totals 13 residues. Trimming left V 10 bases short and J 1 base short, with 13 bases between. The DNA of the CDR3 is TGTGCCACACGCGACAGCCAGAACACTGAAGCTTTCTTT. It translates to CATRDSQNTEAFF.

The chain is built from TRBV23-1 and TRBJ1-5; D possibly corresponds to TRBD1 (6 bases). TRBV23-1 is assigned to the ORF class and has an uncertain function. V lost 1 base to trimming and J lost 2 bases, with 9 bases between them. There are 15 residues in the CDR3. This CDR3 is CASSQWGQGNQPQHF. The CDR3 nucleotides are TGCGCCAGCAGTCAATGGGGGCAAGGCAATCAGCCCCAGCATTTT.

This chain joins TRBV7-2 and TRBJ2-3, with D perhaps matching TRBD2 (6 bases). Germline V gene lookup returns CDR1 SGHTA and CDR2 FQGNSA. The V end was cut by 2 bases, the J end by 4 bases, with 10 bases between. The CDR3 runs to 14 residues. DNA for the CDR3: TGTGCCAGCAGCTTACGACTAGACCCAGATACGCAGTATTTT. This sequence encodes CASSLRLDPDTQYF.

The V call is TRBV4-2, the J call TRBJ2-7; TRBD2 aligns across 11 bases. The CDR3 runs to 17 residues. V gave up 1 base and J gave up 0 bases; unmatched junction bases: 5. Germline CDR1 reads LGHNA; CDR2 reads YNFKEQ. CDR3 region: CASSQGEGLAASYEQYF. DNA of the CDR3: TGTGCCAGCAGCCAAGGAGAGGGACTAGCGGCCTCCTACGAGCAGTACTTC.

This rearrangement joins TRBV10-3 to TRBJ1-2; D gene ambiguous. The CDR3 spans 15 residues. V lost 0 bases and J 4 bases, leaving 12 bases between the germline ends. The germline CDR1 and CDR2 sequences are ENHRY and SYGVKD. The CDR3 loop is CAISESTRRSYGYTF. The CDR3, as DNA: TGTGCCATCAGTGAGTCGACGCGCAGGTCCTATGGCTACACCTTC.

The V gene is TRBV6-5, the J gene TRBJ1-6; possible D gene TRBD1, 5 bases. V lost 2 bases to trimming and J lost 0 bases, with 8 bases between them. CDR3 length: 16 amino acids. Germline CDR1 and CDR2: MNHEY and SVGAGI. DNA of the CDR3: TGTGCCAGCAGTTACAGGGGCCGCTCCTATAATTCACCCCTCCACTTT. Translated, it gives CASSYRGRSYNSPLHF.

The chain combines TRBV5-6 with TRBJ2-3; TRBD2 matches 9 bases. The CDR3 length is 15 residues. From germline, CDR1 is SGHDT and CDR2 YYEEEE. V trimming: 2 bases; J trimming: 2 bases; junction bases outside the gene matches: 3. The CDR3 region has the DNA TGTGCCAGCAGCTTCCGGACTAGCGACACAGATACGCAGTATTTT. Its translation is CASSFRTSDTDTQYF. The full variable domain, completed using reference TRBV5-6 and TRBJ2-3, is DAGVTQSPTHLIKTRGQQVTLRCSPKSGHDTVSWYQQALGQGPQFIFQYYEEEERQRGNFPDRFSGHQFPNYSSELNVNALLLGDSALYLCASSFRTSDTDTQYFGPGTRLTVL.

V and J are TRBV29-1 and TRBJ1-1; tentative D call: TRBD1 (5 bases). The germline CDR1 and CDR2 sequences are SQVTM and ANQGSEA. V gave up 1 base and J gave up 6 bases, with 9 bases separating them. The CDR3 covers 12 residues. As DNA, the CDR3 is TGCAGCGTTGAAGGGACAACCCCTGAAGCTTTCTTT. Translating it yields CSVEGTTPEAFF.

This chain connects TRBV28 to TRBJ1-2, with 7 bases fitting TRBD1. Germline V lookup: CDR1 MDHEN, CDR2 SYDVKM. The V gene end was trimmed by 4 bases and the J gene end by 8 bases; junction bases not matched to a gene: 10. The CDR3 is 14 amino acids. In DNA, the CDR3 is TGTGCCAGCAGTTCCCTACAGGGGTGGAACGGCTACACCTTC. Amino acids: CASSSLQGWNGYTF.

This rearrangement joins TRBV27 to TRBJ2-3, with D tentatively TRBD2 (6 bases). CDR3 size: 18 residues. V was clipped by 6 bases and J by 0 bases, with 22 bases between them. In germline, CDR1 is MNHEY, CDR2 SMNVEV (reference sequence). The CDR3 coding sequence is TGTGCCAGCAGCACCACGCCAGGGACTTTAACTAGCACAGATACGCAGTATTTT. Translated: CASSTTPGTLTSTDTQYF.

The rearrangement uses TRBV13 and TRBJ2-1; 15 bases are shared with TRBD2. The CDR3 consists of 16 residues. V gave up 4 bases and J gave up 4 bases; unmatched junction bases: 2. Germline V gene data show CDR1 as PRHDT and CDR2 as FYEKMQ (reference sequence). CDR3: CASSSGTSGRYNEQFF. CDR3 coding DNA: TGTGCCAGCAGCTCTGGGACTAGCGGGAGGTACAATGAGCAGTTCTTC.

The chain joins TRBV6-1 to TRBJ2-7, with TRBD2 matching 9 bases. The ends lost 3 bases at V and 1 base at J; junction bases unmatched: 4. Germline loops: CDR1 MNHNS, CDR2 SASEGT. This CDR3 comprises 15 residues. The CDR3 loop is CASSDLAGFSYEQYF. CDR3 DNA sequence: TGTGCCAGCAGTGACCTAGCGGGGTTTTCCTACGAGCAGTACTTC.

This clone was observed once. The chain links TRBV30 to TRBJ1-4, with a tentative D call TRBD1 (6 bases). Germline V gene lookup returns CDR1 GTSNPN and CDR2 SVGIG (reference sequence). CDR3 length: 15 residues. Trimming left V 0 bases short and J 3 bases short, with 11 bases between. The CDR3 protein is CAWSVRGIANEKLFF. For the CDR3, the DNA is TGTGCCTGGAGTGTGAGGGGGATAGCTAATGAAAAACTGTTTTTT.

The gene calls are TRBV19 and TRBJ2-5, with a weak D call TRBD2 (9 bases). Germline V gene sequence: CDR1 LNHDA, CDR2 SQIVND (reference sequence). This CDR3 region has 18 residues. Trimming cost V 10 bases and J 2 bases, with 29 bases left between them. CDR3 sequence reads: CATTGTGLSGGRQETQYF. The CDR3, as DNA: TGTGCCACCACGGGGACAGGTCTTAGCGGGGGCCGACAAGAGACCCAGTACTTC.

The genes are TRBV28 and TRBJ2-7, with D maybe TRBD1 (5 bases). V dropped 5 bases and J dropped 3 bases, with 14 bases sitting between them. The germline V gene encodes CDR1 MDHEN and CDR2 SYDVKM. The CDR3 spans 14 residues. The CDR3: CASSERATGYEQYF. CDR3 in DNA: TGTGCCAGCAGTGAAAGGGCCACAGGCTACGAGCAGTACTTC.

The J gene is TRBJ2-4, the V gene TRBV5-8; 11 positions agree with TRBD2. The germline gives CDR1 SGHTS, CDR2 YDEGEE. J gave up 7 bases and V 0 bases, and 3 bases lay outside the gene matches. This CDR3 has 15 residues. In DNA, the CDR3 is TGTGCCAGCAGCTTGGATCCTAGCGGGAGGAACATTCAGTACTTC. Amino acids: CASSLDPSGRNIQYF.

The CDR3 nucleotides read TGTGCCAGCAGCGTGGGACAGCTCGAAAAACTGTTTTTT. Its translation is CASSVGQLEKLFF. The chain uses TRBV9 and TRBJ1-4, with 7 bases matching TRBD1. The CDR3 extends over 13 amino acids. V was pared by 2 bases and J by 8 bases, with 3 bases of the junction left unmatched. The germline V gene has CDR1 SGDLS and CDR2 YYNGEE.